What follows is one T cell receptor (beta chain) and its context. The sample originates from a study of blood T cell repertoires in COVID-19. Study summary: The United States, Italy and Spain provided the acute and convalescent COVID-19 samples.

There are 13 residues in the CDR3. V lost 2 bases and J 14 bases, leaving 15 bases between the germline ends. As processed by the authors: Amplification with reference gene primers provided the estimates of nucleated cell counts. Generated by immunoSEQ multiplex PCR, the TCRdb table keeps only in-frame clones and is missing some. D and trimming were read from the DNA, whereas the V and J calls and clone size are those reported in that table. The data hold 95,000 to 120,000 clones, with roughly 84% observed a single time. The source is a man aged 35-49 years with acute or convalescent COVID-19. The chain is built from TRBV12-3 or TRBV12-4 and TRBJ1-4; D unresolved. Sequenced input: peripheral blood. The CDR3 sequence is CASSLRTEDPLFF. The CDR3 DNA reads as TGTGCCAGCAGTTTACGTACGGAGGACCCTCTGTTTTTT.